This passage covers 16 T cell receptor beta chains from one sample sequenced in a study of tumor-infiltrating lymphocytes in primary liver carcinoma. Unsorted whole blood supplied the blood RNA, and germline DNA was isolated too. The researchers produced TCR beta cDNA from approximately 0.45 ug total RNA with a constant-region primer. For TCR beta, libraries were produced by three nested multiplex PCR rounds using slightly modified ARM-PCR. A C-beta reverse primer and TRBV1-TRBV30 forward primers served in each of the first two PCR rounds, at 10 cycles apiece. TCRdb called the multiplex PCR reads again in MiXCR, with one record for every CDR3 protein. The repertoire includes 320,000 or so distinct CDR3 sequences, roughly 60% of them detected once, and roughly 9% sits in the top ten. Specimen: peripheral blood. The receptors come from a man aged 35-49 years with primary liver carcinoma and hepatitis B virus infection.

The V call is TRBV30, the J call TRBJ2-1; D is possibly TRBD2 (6 bases). The CDR3 contains 17 residues. CDR1 is GTSNPN, CDR2 SVGIG, per germline (reference sequence). Trimming removed 3 bases from V and 0 bases from J, with 18 bases in between. The CDR3 DNA follows: TGTGCCTGGAGGTGGGTTGGTGGGACTCCCTCCTACAATGAGCAGTTCTTC. Its protein is CAWRWVGGTPSYNEQFF.

The sample holds many counts of this clonotype. CDR3 amino acids: CASSLGGDTQYF. CDR3 bases: TGTGCCAGCAGCTTAGGTGGAGATACGCAGTATTTT. J is TRBJ2-3 and V is TRBV5-4; D uncertain. Per germline, CDR1 SGHNT and CDR2 YYREEE (reference sequence). The CDR3 sequence is 12 residues long. The V gene lost 2 bases and the J gene lost 5 bases, with 6 bases spanning the gap.

At least ten counts were recorded for this clonotype. The chain uses TRBV7-9 and TRBJ2-3; 7 bases are shared with TRBD1. Germline CDR1 reads SEHNR; CDR2 reads FQNEAQ (reference sequence). Trimming at V came to 3 bases and at J to 3 bases, leaving 3 bases not matched to a gene. The CDR3 covers 14 residues. Written as DNA, the CDR3 is TGTGCCAGCAGCTTTGGGACAGTAACAGATACGCAGTATTTT. The encoded protein is CASSFGTVTDTQYF.

In the case of this clonotype: This likely comes from a read error, as the CDR3 has no conserved phenylalanine or tryptophan at its end. This chain uses TRBV6-5 with TRBJ1-1; TRBD1 might be the D (5 bases). The CDR3 length is 14 residues. Germline lookup yields CDR1 MNHEY and CDR2 SVGAGI. V lost 8 bases and J 5 bases, leaving 18 bases between the germline ends. CDR3 sequence: CASGYKGRGTEAFL. The CDR3 DNA follows: TGTGCCAGCGGCTACAAGGGGCGAGGGACTGAAGCTTTCCTT.

Details on this clonotype: A read error may explain this, as a much larger clone is one base away. The V gene is TRBV10-3, the J gene TRBJ1-1; 10 bases fit TRBD1. The CDR3 has 16 amino acids. Per the germline V gene, CDR1 is ENHRY and CDR2 is SYGVKD. The V and J ends lost 9 bases and 3 bases, in that order; junction bases with no gene match: 13. CDR3 region: CAISQDRGWQDTEAFF. Here the CDR3 DNA reads TGTGCCATTTCACAGGACAGGGGGTGGCAGGACACTGAAGCTTTCTTT.

Remarks on this clonotype: This clone may be a read error of a much larger clone one base away. The V call is TRBV4-3, the J call TRBJ2-3; D not certain. CDR3 length: 14 residues. Germline values: CDR1 LGHNA, CDR2 YSLEER. CDR3 residues: CASSQEGSIDTQYF. The CDR3 nucleotides read TGCGCCAGCAGCCAAGAAGGCAGCATAGATACGCAGTATTTT.

Notes on this clonotype: Since a much larger clone is just one base distant, this may be a read error. V and J are TRBV14 and TRBJ1-2, with 7 bases that match TRBD1. The J segment lost 3 bases and the V segment lost 3 bases, leaving 10 bases of the junction unmatched. The length of the CDR3 is 16 residues. Germline assignment: CDR1 SGHDN and CDR2 FVKESK. CDR3 loop: CASSHVYRGKDYGYTF. The CDR3 DNA reads TGTGCCAGCAGCCATGTCTACAGGGGCAAGGACTATGGCTACACCTTC.

Notes on this clonotype: Just one base apart from a much larger clone, this may be a read error. The chain is built from TRBV7-9 and TRBJ2-7; either TRBD1 or TRBD2 may supply D (5 bases each). This CDR3 contains 15 residues. The germline CDR1 and CDR2 sequences are SEHNR and FQNEAQ (reference sequence). CDR3: CASCLRGTGTYEQYF. CDR3 nucleotides: TGTGCCAGCTGCTTAAGAGGGACGGGGACCTACGAGCAGTACTTC.

Points on this clonotype: A junction end diverges from the germline sequence, so it may reflect a read error. The chain links TRBV11-3 to TRBJ2-1; D perhaps matches TRBD2 (6 bases). The CDR3 has 18 residues. Germline V lookup: CDR1 SGHNT, CDR2 YENEEA. This CDR3 is CASSLAVSESAGYNEQFF. The CDR3 DNA is TGTGCCAGTAGCTTAGCTGTTTCAGAAAGCGCGGGGTACAATGAGCAGTTCTTC. The whole variable domain, remainder taken from reference TRBV11-3 and TRBJ2-1, is EAGVVQSPRYKIIEKKQPVAFWCNPISGHNTLYWYLQNLGQGPELLIRYENEEAVDDSQLPKDRFSAERLKGVDSTLKIQPAELGDSAVYLCASSLAVSESAGYNEQFFGPGTRLTVL.

This chain joins TRBV11-2 and TRBJ2-2; 10 positions match TRBD2. Germline trimming cut 10 bases from V and 6 bases from J; bases unmatched to any gene: 14. The germline CDR1 and CDR2 sequences are SGHAT and FQNNGV. This CDR3 is 16 amino acids long. This chain's CDR3 is CANTQLAGGRPGELFF. In DNA, the CDR3 is TGTGCCAACACCCAGTTAGCGGGAGGCCGGCCCGGGGAGCTGTTTTTT.

This clonotype occurred once. A read error may be the cause here, since a much bigger clone is one base away. This rearrangement joins TRBV6-2 or TRBV6-3 to TRBJ2-1; D perhaps matches TRBD2 (5 bases). CDR1 and CDR2 from the germline V gene are MNHEY and SVGEGT. Trimming left V 8 bases short and J 9 bases short, with 14 bases between. This CDR3 spans 12 amino acids. This CDR3 reads CASLTRVSEQFF. The CDR3 DNA is TGTGCCAGCCTCACGAGGGTGAGTGAGCAGTTCTTC.

As for this clonotype: Compared with germline, one end of the junction differs, possibly owing to a read error. DNA for the CDR3: TGCGGCGTTGAAGAGCGAAAACTAGAAGTGGGAGAGGTCACAGATACGCAGTATTTT. As protein: CGVEERKLEVGEVTDTQYF. V gene TRBV29-1 combines with J gene TRBJ2-3; D perhaps matches TRBD2 (5 bases). This CDR3 comprises 19 residues. Looked up from germline, CDR1 is SQVTM and CDR2 is ANQGSEA.

This clonotype has ten or more counts. The chain recombines TRBV4-3 with TRBJ2-7; tentatively, D is TRBD1 (5 bases). This CDR3 has 14 amino acids. The V gene lost 3 bases and the J gene lost 0 bases, with 9 bases spanning the gap. Per the germline V gene, CDR1 is LGHNA and CDR2 is YSLEER. The CDR3 DNA sequence: TGCGCCAGCAGCCACCAGGGAACCTCCTACGAGCAGTACTTC. It yields the protein CASSHQGTSYEQYF.

For this clonotype: A much larger clone lies a single base off, so this may be a read error. Since the CDR3 does not end with the conserved phenylalanine or tryptophan, this likely comes from a read error. CDR3 loop: CSVAAGADTEAFL. For the CDR3, the DNA is TGCAGCGTGGCCGCAGGGGCGGACACTGAAGCTTTCCTT. The V gene is TRBV29-1, the J gene TRBJ1-1, with a weak D call TRBD1 (6 bases). V was cut by 6 bases and J by 3 bases, with 14 bases left in between. CDR3 length: 13 amino acids. CDR1 SQVTM and CDR2 ANQGSEA come from the germline V gene.

This clonotype was observed a few times. The J gene is TRBJ2-7, the V gene TRBV13; D not certain. The CDR3 totals 13 residues. Germline CDR1 is PRHDT and CDR2 is FYEKMQ (reference sequence). The V end lost 5 bases, the J end lost 0 bases, and 8 bases lay between the germline ends. The CDR3 DNA is TGTGCCAGCAGCCACTTGTCCTCCTACGAGCAGTACTTC. This codes for CASSHLSSYEQYF.

To note about this clonotype: Its ends do not fully match the called genes, so a read error is possible. The rearrangement links TRBV11-2 to TRBJ2-7; D may be TRBD1 or TRBD2 (7 bases each). The CDR3 sequence is 16 residues long. Germline V gene lookup returns CDR1 SGHAT and CDR2 FQNNGV. DNA for the CDR3: TGTGCCAGCAGCCCAGGGGGGGGGCGAGCCACCTACGAGCAGCACTTC. Amino acids: CASSPGGGRATYEQHF.